This T cell receptor beta chain was sequenced during a study of cytomegalovirus exposure and HLA in healthy donors. Broader study findings: An analysis was carried out at a later point. It showed that HLA-associated TCR beta chains were more clonally expanded than equally common non-associated chains. Later, TCR association rates were found to vary by HLA locus, highest for DRB1 and lowest for HLA-C.

The CDR3 length is 17 residues. The V segment lost 6 bases and the J segment 6 bases; nucleotides outside the gene matches: 20. The germline CDR1 and CDR2 sequences are SQVTM and ANQGSEA. Worth noting for this clone: As yet, its antigen is unknown.

It was with 60 Vbeta and 13 Jbeta primers that the PCR ran. Profiled with immunoSEQ multiplex PCR; TCRdb holds only in-frame clones, not every one. This sample has roughly 230,000 clones, with around 80% found just once. The specimen was PBMCs. This sequence was found in a boy between 10 and 17 years old in good health and CMV-seronegative. The chain combines TRBV29-1 with TRBJ1-2, with TRBD1 identical over 9 bases. The CDR3 bases are TGCAGCGTAACGGGACAGGGTAACGGGGCCGACTCCGATGGCTACACCTTC. Residues: CSVTGQGNGADSDGYTF. The whole variable domain, remainder taken from reference TRBV29-1 and TRBJ1-2, is SAVISQKPSRDICQRGTSLTIQCQVDSQVTMMFWYRQQPGQSLTLIATANQGSEATYESGFVIDKFPISRPNLTFSTLTVSNMSPEDSSIYLCSVTGQGNGADSDGYTFGSGTRLTVV.